The clone carrying this T cell receptor (beta chain) was detected many times. These data belong to a study of CD8 T cells in ankylosing spondylitis. Preparation of TCR beta libraries was done by quantitative 5'-RACE with molecular barcodes. One entry per CDR3 protein results from TCRdb running MiXCR on the 5' RACE reads. Of 150,000 to 200,000 distinct CDR3 sequences in the sample, about 20% were seen once. The junction had 6 bases not matched to a gene; V was cut back by 3 bases and J by 3 bases. The CDR3 is 15 amino acids. Per the germline V gene, CDR1 is LGHNA and CDR2 is YSLEER. V is TRBV4-3 and J is TRBJ1-1; 8 bases line up with TRBD1. The receptor comes from a male donor aged 10 to 30 with ankylosing spondylitis or in good health (not recorded which). Material for sequencing was blood, either unsorted or a sorted T cell fraction (not recorded which). The CDR3 DNA follows: TGCGCCAGCAGCCATGGGAGGGGACAGGACACTGAAGCTTTCTTT. Protein sequence: CASSHGRGQDTEAFF.